This T cell receptor (beta chain) is drawn from a study of cytomegalovirus exposure and HLA in healthy donors (dated by TCRdb to 2016 to 2017). Broadly, across the study: In an earlier analysis of roughly 500 of the donors, 276 Gb of sequence data and roughly 100 million unique TCR beta sequences from about 190 million T cells were reported. Along with the roughly 710-subject first cohort, a separate validation cohort of around 110 different subjects was used. The study used immunosequencing to profile the T cell repertoires of about 670 subjects and linked those repertoires to cytomegalovirus serostatus. Class I and class II HLA loci were covered by the typing at four-digit resolution. Donor age, sex, ethnicity and CMV serostatus were compiled alongside the repertoire data. Among several hundred genotyped donors of the cohort, an average of roughly 230,000 unique TCR beta nucleotide sequences was sequenced per donor, of which 15% to 20% were non-productive. About 280 gigabases of sequencing data and around 80 million unique TCR sequences made up an early release that covered 500 to 650 HLA-typed donors. In an earlier analysis of 587 of the donors, high-throughput TCR beta sequencing was used to judge whether each TCR beta V gene segment behaved as functional or pseudogenic. The study was designed to test whether signatures of past pathogen exposure could be identified by cataloging public T cell receptors. The number of donors typed differed by locus, with 629-630 for A, B, C, DRB1 and DQB1, roughly 520 for DQA1, under 610 for DPA1, and some 450 for DPB1. Among the approximately 400 genotyped donors, around 81% belonged to the genetic ancestry cluster associated with self-reported Caucasian donors. High-throughput TCR immunosequencing, statistical association of individual TCRs with disease status, and machine learning were combined to predict cytomegalovirus infection status. A later genetic analysis took genome-wide SNP genotypes for about 55% of the roughly 700 donors and used that subset as a discovery cohort. In the later analysis, no new phenotypic data were used to find candidate immune exposures; instead, reliance was placed on TCR beta sequences and their occurrence across donors. To study patterns of TCR occurrence, a later analysis re-analyzed previously published TCR beta repertoires from around 700 donors and added high-resolution HLA genotyping. All discovery cohort repertoires had been generated using a single sequencing platform. Roughly 5 DR-DQ haplotypes were treated as single units for association and clustering because of strong linkage in the cohort. What the work shows at the level of the full study, not this receptor alone: A later analysis found that HLA-associated TCR beta chains were more clonally expanded and had lower generation probabilities than equally common non-associated chains. Immune exposure information for the cohort was limited to CMV serostatus. A later analysis reported that several top co-occurrence clusters appeared linked to parvovirus B19, influenza, CMV and Epstein-Barr virus. At a false discovery rate of 0.05, a later analysis linked 15,000 to 20,000 TCR beta sequences to specific HLA alleles. A later analysis found that most CMV-associated TCR beta chains appeared HLA-restricted, with HLA associations seemingly driven largely by CMV exposure. Some IMGT-functional V segments, including TRBV6-2 and TRBV6-3, could not be distinguished by the 87-base-pair reads and were therefore excluded. Cytomegalovirus status was reported to be diagnosed by the classifier with high specificity and sensitivity in both the original and validation cohorts. Across donors, most TCR sequences were observed very rarely, whereas some public TCRs were present in many individuals. A later genetic analysis reported fewer N-insertions in productive TCRs among donors in an Asian-associated ancestry cluster than the roughly 640-donor mean. A further reported finding was that TCR beta sequences accurately predicted the HLA-A and HLA-B alleles for most subjects in the first cohort. Linkage disequilibrium might explain the correlated functional status among segregating V segments, but an unknown experimental factor could not be ruled out. A later genetic analysis associated a missense DCLRE1C variant with V-gene and J-gene trimming of TCR beta chains, and an independent cohort replicated the association. In vitro tests confirmed that three of the cytomegalovirus-associated TCR beta chains recognize cytomegalovirus antigens. Broadly in line with IMGT annotations, most TCR beta V segments showed up in productive rearrangements about 90% or about 30% of the time in an earlier analysis of 450 to 750 of the donors. Only TCR beta chains were sequenced in this cohort, and the absence of alpha or paired-chain data limited detectable features. When HLA alleles, especially DR and DQ, strongly co-occurred, TCR associations were difficult to assign to individual alleles. Sequencing depth was assumed to be roughly uniform across donors in the presence/absence analyses, though that assumption may not hold. According to the authors, the approach could potentially be generalized to other disease states and immunological phenotypes. The study listed approximately 160 TCR beta chains as associated with cytomegalovirus. Because counts were too low, seventeen rarely observed V segments, including chromosome 9 orphons, were left out of the earlier analysis of approximately 500 of the donors. The sequencing pipeline was judged likely to have produced a cluster of highly shared sequence variants as a technical artifact. A later analysis found that TCR association rates varied across HLA loci, with DRB1 alleles showing the most associated TCRs and HLA-C alleles the fewest. Because HLA typing was missing for some donors at each locus, association tests included only the typed subset.

In regard to this clone: Which antigen it targets is not known. Per-base qualities were not stored, and no clone one base away is much larger.

The protocol used for the library was the immunoSEQ multiplex PCR assay. The multiplex PCR relied on a mix of 60 forward primers for TCR Vbeta segments and 13 reverse primers for TCR Jbeta segments. A multiplex PCR assay on genomic DNA amplified the CDR3 region of rearranged TCR beta genes. Amplified TCR beta libraries were sequenced as 87-base-pair reads on the Illumina HiSeq System. The source study handled its data this way. Across the 600 to 700 repertoires, a later analysis counted tens of millions of unique TCR beta chains, roughly 11 million of which were shared by at least two donors. Raw reads were error-corrected and collapsed into unique sequences with a nearest-neighbor algorithm that merged closely related sequences to remove PCR and sequencing errors. CDR3 sequences were aligned to IMGT reference sequences to assign V, D and J gene segments. For a sequence to be retained, a match of at least six nucleotides to both a V gene segment and a J gene segment was required. Rearrangements were called productive when the CDR3 lacked stop codons and stayed in frame with V and J; all others were non-productive. Following IMGT convention, CDR3 was defined as the stretch from the second conserved V-encoded cysteine to the conserved J-encoded phenylalanine. Sequences without an unambiguous match to a single V gene segment were excluded from the earlier analysis of about 630 of the donors. An earlier analysis of around 600 of the donors classified V segments as functional when productive rearrangements were above 56.7% and as segregating when the standard deviation between donors was above 5%. A statistical classification framework was built to diagnose cytomegalovirus status from the catalog of TCR beta chain sequences. In a later analysis, TCR nucleotide sequences were compared against IMGT/GENE-DB human TR gene sequences so that V and J genes could be assigned. The TCRdist pipeline was used in a later analysis to assign CDR3 sequences and most-parsimonious VDJ recombination scenarios. In a later analysis, each TCR beta chain was defined by its CDR3 amino acid sequence together with its V-gene family, and reads without a unique V-gene family were excluded. In a later analysis, 450 to 600 highly shared, low-generation-probability nucleotide sequences were removed to address suspected cross-contamination and a sequencing artifact. For each public chain, a later analysis derived a clonal expansion index from normalized ranks of inferred template counts within each repertoire. Generation probabilities in a later analysis came from a VDJ recombination model fitted to out-of-frame rearrangements, and those results were checked against IGoR. In a later analysis, TCR-TCR, TCR-HLA and TCR-CMV co-occurrence was scored with hypergeometric tests, and a repertoire-size bias correction was applied to TCR pairs. False discovery rates were estimated in a later analysis by permuting HLA or CMV assignments 20 times. In a later analysis, co-occurring TCRs were grouped using DBSCAN, with TCRdist sequence similarity added in when clustering inside HLA-allele-positive subsets. Repertoires with fewer than 30,000 or more than 120,000 public chains were left out of co-occurrence clustering, as were roughly five repertoires with anomalous nucleotide sharing. This is the immuneACCESS table as TCRdb keeps it, with only in-frame sequences that have V and J called. A part of the clones is gone; compared with another copy, unresolved V genes explain less than half, and the rest is unexplained. From that table come the V and J calls and clone size; the DNA was used to work out D and trimming. This sample lists more than 140,000 clones; under 70% were detected once. Less than 3.5% of the sample is taken by the ten largest.

For CDR1 and CDR2, the germline V gene lists MGHRA and YSYEKL. From the cysteine up to the phenylalanine, the CDR3 has a length of 18 residues. The kept DNA is CDR3 alone, 54 bases in frame from the first base. Trimming accounts for 0 bases at V and 4 bases at J, while the number of junction bases matched to no gene is 13. The cohort comprised some 680 healthy bone marrow donors. All cohort members were sampled while nominally healthy, although unrecorded immune exposures were likely present. The donor was CMV seropositive and belonged to the group of some 290 seropositive cohort members. Each donor provided a peripheral blood sample, and peripheral blood mononuclear cells were used for TCR beta sequencing. Genomic DNA extraction from the blood cell samples was performed with the Qiagen DNeasy Blood Extraction Kit.

Sequenced material: PBMCs. This sequence uses TRBV4-1 and TRBJ2-5; 8 bases in the middle match TRBD2. The clonotype comes from a woman aged 30 to 39 in good health and CMV-seropositive. CDR3 loop: CASSQEQRGGGYGETQYF. The nucleotides read TGCGCCAGCAGCCAAGAACAGCGGGGCGGGGGGTACGGAGAGACCCAGTACTTC.